These 24 T cell receptor beta chains came from one sample sequenced in a study of control samples from healthy donors and cancer patients. The table came from immunoSEQ multiplex PCR; TCRdb's copy has only in-frame clones and leaves some out. The sample consists of 100,000 to 150,000 clones, about 90% of them appearing once. The sample taken for sequencing was blood. The receptors were gathered from a man younger than 30 in good health.

This clone has only a few counts. The CDR3 DNA follows: TGTGCCAGTAGTAAAGGGACGGGATATAGCAATCAGCCCCAGCATTTT. It codes for CASSKGTGYSNQPQHF. This sequence joins TRBV19 and TRBJ1-5; D is possibly TRBD1 (5 bases). This CDR3 region has 16 residues. The ends were cut back, 4 bases at V and 0 bases at J, with 13 bases in the middle. CDR1 LNHDA and CDR2 SQIVND come from the germline V gene (reference sequence).

The chain combines TRBV5-1 with TRBJ2-5; 8 bases match TRBD2. The CDR3 spans 16 residues. Per germline, CDR1 SGHRS and CDR2 YFSETQ. The ends lost 0 bases at V and 5 bases at J; junction bases unmatched: 9. The CDR3 sequence is CASSLDGTPGGETQYF. The DNA of the CDR3 is TGCGCCAGCAGCTTGGATGGGACCCCGGGGGGGGAGACCCAGTACTTC. Looking up the rest from reference TRBV5-1 and TRBJ2-5 gives the full variable domain: KAGVTQTPRYLIKTRGQQVTLSCSPISGHRSVSWYQQTPGQGLQFLFEYFSETQRNKGNFPGRFSGRQFSNSRSEMNVSTLELGDSALYLCASSLDGTPGGETQYFGPGTRLLVL.

V is TRBV5-4 and J is TRBJ1-1; no clear D. The V and J ends lost 1 base and 1 base respectively, with 5 bases between them. The germline CDR1 and CDR2 sequences are SGHNT and YYREEE (reference sequence). This CDR3 contains 13 residues. The CDR3 DNA reads TGTGCCAGCAGCTTGTCCAGGAACACTGAAGCTTTCTTT. Encoded protein: CASSLSRNTEAFF. The variable domain in full, completed from reference TRBV5-4 and TRBJ1-1, reads ETGVTQSPTHLIKTRGQQVTLRCSSQSGHNTVSWYQQALGQGPQFIFQYYREEENGRGNFPPRFSGLQFPNYSSELNVNALELDDSALYLCASSLSRNTEAFFGQGTRLTVV.

V and J are TRBV27 and TRBJ2-3; TRBD2 agrees at 10 bases. J lost 4 bases, V lost 5 bases, and 18 bases had no gene match. Germline V CDR1 and CDR2: MNHEY, SMNVEV (reference sequence). CDR3 length equals 19 residues. DNA for the CDR3: TGTGCCAGCAGTCTCCTTCGAGCGGGAGGGCAGGGGGGGCCAGATACGCAGTATTTT. Protein: CASSLLRAGGQGGPDTQYF.

This clone appeared a few times. The CDR3 here is CASSQEENSPLHF. The CDR3, as DNA: TGTGCCAGCAGTCAGGAGGAAAATTCACCCCTCCACTTT. The chain carries TRBV6-4 and TRBJ1-6, with D unclear. Trimming left V 5 bases short and J 7 bases short, with 9 bases between. Germline values: CDR1 MRHNA, CDR2 SNTAGT. CDR3 length equals 13 residues.

J is TRBJ2-1 and V is TRBV7-2; 9 positions agree with TRBD2. Germline CDR1 is SGHTA and CDR2 is FQGNSA. The V segment lost 2 bases and the J segment 5 bases; nucleotides outside the gene matches: 4. The CDR3 spans 15 residues. In DNA, the CDR3 is TGTGCCAGCAGCTTAAGGTCTAGCGGGAACAATGAGCAGTTCTTC. Its translation is CASSLRSSGNNEQFF.

The rearrangement uses TRBV18 and TRBJ1-5, with 9 bases identical to TRBD1. CDR1 and CDR2 from the germline V gene are KGHSH and LQKENI. This CDR3 has 17 amino acids. Trimming at V came to 5 bases and at J to 7 bases, leaving 15 bases not matched to a gene. The CDR3 loop is CASSSTGTGTLEQPQHF. The CDR3 coding sequence is TGTGCCAGCTCATCGACCGGGACAGGGACCCTTGAGCAGCCCCAGCATTTT.

The J gene is TRBJ1-6, the V gene TRBV3-1 (or the pseudogene TRBV3-2); D remains ambiguous. V dropped 0 bases and J dropped 9 bases, with 6 bases sitting between them. Germline V gene lookup returns CDR1 LGHDT and CDR2 YNNKEL (reference sequence). The CDR3 sequence is 13 residues long. CDR3 sequence reads: CASSQEWGSPLHF. CDR3 nucleotides: TGTGCCAGCAGCCAAGAATGGGGTTCACCCCTCCACTTT.

J is TRBJ2-3 and V is TRBV6-4; 13 bases align to TRBD2. The CDR3 loop spans 15 amino acids. V gave up 5 bases and J gave up 4 bases; unmatched junction bases: 3. CDR1 MRHNA and CDR2 SNTAGT come from the germline V gene. The CDR3 DNA sequence: TGTGCCAGCAGTCGGACTAGCGGGAGCCCAGATACGCAGTATTTT. Translated: CASSRTSGSPDTQYF.

This chain connects TRBV30 to TRBJ2-2, with D perhaps matching TRBD2 (5 bases). Deletions cut 0 bases from V and 5 bases from J, with 13 bases between. The CDR3 length is 15 residues. Germline V gene lookup returns CDR1 GTSNPN and CDR2 SVGIG (reference sequence). CDR3 nucleotides: TGTGCCTGGAGTGTACTGAGGACTTTAACCGGGGAGCTGTTTTTT. Its protein product is CAWSVLRTLTGELFF.

This clone was picked up one time. The chain joins TRBV27 to TRBJ2-7, with 9 bases matching TRBD2. Germline loops: CDR1 MNHEY, CDR2 SMNVEV (reference sequence). The CDR3 loop spans 15 amino acids. Losses at the gene ends were 6 bases for V and 3 bases for J; bases not matched to a gene: 9. The CDR3 reads CASRRLAAHYYEQYF. The CDR3 coding sequence is TGTGCCAGCAGACGACTAGCGGCACACTACTACGAGCAGTACTTC.

The chain joins TRBV9 to TRBJ2-1; 10 bases are a match to TRBD2. The V gene end was trimmed by 3 bases and the J gene end by 7 bases; junction bases not matched to a gene: 4. The germline gives CDR1 SGDLS, CDR2 YYNGEE. The CDR3 runs to 14 residues. CDR3 in amino acids: CASSGLAGVNEQFF. The CDR3 DNA follows: TGTGCCAGCAGCGGGCTAGCGGGAGTAAATGAGCAGTTCTTC.

The CDR3 coding sequence is TGTGCCAGTAGTATTTCAACAGGGGGTTCCTACGAGCAGTACTTC. Its protein is CASSISTGGSYEQYF. This sequence joins TRBV19 and TRBJ2-7; 8 bases line up with TRBD1. The V gene's germline CDR1 is LNHDA and CDR2 SQIVND (reference sequence). V lost 3 bases and J lost 1; bases outside the gene matches: 5. This CDR3 is built from 15 residues. Together with reference TRBV19 and TRBJ2-7, the CDR3 gives the full variable domain: DGGITQSPKYLFRKEGQNVTLSCEQNLNHDAMYWYRQDPGQGLRLIYYSQIVNDFQKGDIAEGYSVSREKKESFPLTVTSAQKNPTAFYLCASSISTGGSYEQYFGPGTRLTVT.

This chain connects TRBV7-9 to TRBJ2-2, with 8 nucleotides matching TRBD1. The junction had 8 bases not matched to a gene; V was cut back by 2 bases and J by 0 bases. Germline CDR1 is SEHNR and CDR2 is FQNEAQ (reference sequence). This CDR3 region has 18 residues. CDR3 DNA sequence: TGTGCCAGCAGCTTACTTCCGGGACAGGAGCCGAACACCGGGGAGCTGTTTTTT. Protein product: CASSLLPGQEPNTGELFF.

This clone was found a few times. This chain links TRBV19 with TRBJ1-5; D is possibly TRBD1 (5 bases). The length of the CDR3 is 13 residues. From germline, CDR1 is LNHDA and CDR2 SQIVND (reference sequence). The germline V and J ends were trimmed by 7 bases and 3 bases, with 10 bases remaining between them. As DNA, the CDR3 is TGTGCCAGTAAGGGGACCCTCAATCAGCCCCAGCATTTT. This translates into CASKGTLNQPQHF.

In this sample, this clone turned up a few times. The chain links TRBV5-6 to TRBJ1-5, with 8 bases matching TRBD1. The CDR3 sequence is 15 residues long. The trim removed 0 bases at V and 2 bases at J, leaving 1 base unmatched. Germline values: CDR1 SGHDT, CDR2 YYEEEE. The CDR3 loop is CASSLAGGGNQPQHF. The DNA of the CDR3 is TGTGCCAGCAGCTTGGCAGGGGGCGGCAATCAGCCCCAGCATTTT. The variable domain in full, completed from reference TRBV5-6 and TRBJ1-5, reads DAGVTQSPTHLIKTRGQQVTLRCSPKSGHDTVSWYQQALGQGPQFIFQYYEEEERQRGNFPDRFSGHQFPNYSSELNVNALLLGDSALYLCASSLAGGGNQPQHFGDGTRLSIL.

The sample holds one count of this clone. The chain joins TRBV11-3 to TRBJ2-2, with TRBD2 matching 16 bases. The CDR3 has 15 amino acids. V shed 5 bases and J 8 bases; nucleotides not matched to a gene: 2. Germline V gene sequence: CDR1 SGHNT, CDR2 YENEEA. The CDR3 loop reads CASSKGLAGGGELFF. Written as DNA, the CDR3 is TGTGCCAGCAGCAAGGGACTAGCGGGAGGGGGGGAGCTGTTTTTT.

The chain employs TRBV27 and TRBJ2-1; 7 bases align to TRBD1. The germline V gene encodes CDR1 MNHEY and CDR2 SMNVEV (reference sequence). The CDR3 is 16 amino acids. V gave up 4 bases and J gave up 0 bases; unmatched junction bases: 6. The DNA of the CDR3 is TGTGCCAGCAGTTGGGGACAGCTTAGCTCCTACAATGAGCAGTTCTTC. It encodes CASSWGQLSSYNEQFF.

The chain couples TRBV18 to TRBJ2-1; no clear D gene. The CDR3 is 13 amino acids. Trimming took off 1 base at V and 4 bases at J, with 5 bases between the two ends. Germline assignment: CDR1 KGHSH and CDR2 LQKENI. This CDR3 is CASSPQGYNEQFF. In nucleotides, the CDR3 is TGTGCCAGCTCACCACAGGGATACAATGAGCAGTTCTTC.

V usage is TRBV25-1 and J usage is TRBJ1-1, with D perhaps TRBD1 (5 bases). This CDR3 is built from 13 residues. Trimming stripped 4 bases from V and 3 bases from J, with 9 bases between. The germline V gene encodes CDR1 MGHDK and CDR2 SYGVNS. CDR3 DNA: TGTGCCAGCAGTGGCAGGGTAGACACTGAAGCTTTCTTT. It translates to CASSGRVDTEAFF.

The CDR3 DNA reads as TGCAGCGTTGTGGCCGACACTGAAGCTTTCTTT. It is translated as CSVVADTEAFF. The V gene is TRBV29-1, the J gene TRBJ1-1; D is ambiguous. Germline lookup yields CDR1 SQVTM and CDR2 ANQGSEA. The CDR3 has 11 amino acids. The V and J ends lost 4 bases and 3 bases respectively, with 6 bases between them.

This clone is medium-sized in the sample. The chain joins TRBV27 to TRBJ2-2; the match to TRBD2 covers 12 bases. The CDR3 loop spans 16 amino acids. The V gene's germline CDR1 is MNHEY and CDR2 SMNVEV (reference sequence). The trim removed 2 bases at V and 5 bases at J, leaving 3 bases unmatched. CDR3 amino acids: CASSLSLAGGTGELFF. CDR3 DNA: TGTGCCAGCAGTTTAAGCCTAGCGGGAGGGACCGGGGAGCTGTTTTTT.

The genes are TRBV7-2 and TRBJ2-5; tentative D call: TRBD2 (6 bases). The DNA end favors TRBJ2-7, so the J call may be wrong. CDR1 is SGHTA, CDR2 FQGNSA, per germline. This CDR3 contains 15 residues. This chain's CDR3 is CASSLFRGGGYEQYF. CDR3 nucleotides: TGTGCCAGCAGCTTATTTAGGGGAGGCGGGTACGAGCAGTACTTC.

This clone was found once. The chain uses TRBV19 and TRBJ1-5, with unresolved D. In germline, CDR1 is LNHDA, CDR2 SQIVND (reference sequence). This CDR3 region has 15 residues. V lost 4 bases and J 0 bases, leaving 10 bases between the germline ends. The CDR3 DNA reads as TGTGCCAGTAGTAGACCGATGTATAGCAATCAGCCCCAGCATTTT. Encoded protein: CASSRPMYSNQPQHF.